This passage covers 23 T cell receptor beta chains from one sample sequenced in a study of metastatic and nonmetastatic thyroid tumors. From the PCR reads, TCRdb re-called clones with MiXCR. The table records over 25,000 clones, 10% to 13% of them present only once. Thyroid surgery was preceded by no treatment in any patient. Sequencing was performed on blood. All receptors derive from a female donor with papillary thyroid cancer or a benign thyroid nodule (not recorded which). Some clones in this sample may be carry-over from other donors' samples.

This clone was recorded many times. The chain carries TRBV5-8 and TRBJ1-5; 10 positions match TRBD1. Germline assignment: CDR1 SGHTS and CDR2 YDEGEE. V lost 4 bases and J lost 4; bases outside the gene matches: 8. The CDR3 totals 16 residues. CDR3: CASSARDRGSNQPQHF. DNA for the CDR3: TGTGCCAGCAGCGCTAGGGACAGGGGCTCAAATCAGCCCCAGCATTTT.

This clone was counted many times. Possible read error: a much larger clone is one base away. The V call is TRBV30, the J call TRBJ1-2; no firm D call. The CDR3 runs to 14 residues. CDR1 is GTSNPN and CDR2 is SVGIG in the germline V gene (reference sequence). Here the CDR3 DNA reads TGTGTCTGGAGTGGAAGCCCTTCTAACTATGGCTACACCTTC. Its translation: CVWSGSPSNYGYTF.

This clone was recorded at least ten times. The genes are TRBV28 and TRBJ2-7, with D possibly matching TRBD2 (6 bases). The CDR3 extends over 16 amino acids. Trimming removed 6 bases from V and 5 bases from J, with 23 bases in between. The germline gives CDR1 MDHEN, CDR2 SYDVKM. Written as DNA, the CDR3 is TGTGCCAGCAGCCAACCCCAAATCCGGGGGACCAACGAGCAGTACTTC. This translates into CASSQPQIRGTNEQYF.

This clone was counted at least ten times. The rearrangement uses TRBV30 and TRBJ1-5; TRBD1 aligns across 7 bases. The junction had 4 bases not matched to a gene; V was cut back by 7 bases and J by 4 bases. This CDR3 contains 12 residues. Looked up from germline, CDR1 is GTSNPN and CDR2 is SVGIG (reference sequence). CDR3 residues: CASRTGNQPQHF. For the CDR3, the DNA is TGTGCCTCAAGGACAGGTAATCAGCCCCAGCATTTT.

The V and J genes are TRBV6-1 and TRBJ2-5; D is unclear. In germline, CDR1 is MNHNS, CDR2 SASEGT. The CDR3 consists of 13 residues. V lost 6 bases and J 3 bases, leaving 11 bases between the germline ends. The CDR3 reads CASSRAPKETQYF. The CDR3 bases are TGTGCCAGCAGCCGGGCCCCAAAAGAGACCCAGTACTTC.

Many counts were recorded for this clone. The chain is built from TRBV27 and TRBJ2-6; either TRBD1 or TRBD2 may supply D (5 bases each). The CDR3 consists of 15 residues. The V gene lost 9 bases and the J gene lost 2 bases, with 14 bases spanning the gap. CDR1 MNHEY and CDR2 SMNVEV come from the germline V gene (reference sequence). As DNA, the CDR3 is TGTGCCAGTGGGGACCTGGGGGCTGGGGCCAACGTCCTGACTTTC. As protein: CASGDLGAGANVLTF.

This clone was found a few times. One junction end does not reproduce the germline sequence, and a read error may be involved. The chain recombines TRBV6-1 with TRBJ2-1; 11 bases fit TRBD2. Germline lookup yields CDR1 MNHNS and CDR2 SASEGT. This CDR3 region has 16 residues. In DNA form, the CDR3 reads TGTGCCAGCAGTCCCCCTAGCGGGGGGCTTGGTAATGGGCAGTTCTTC. It translates to CASSPPSGGLGNGQFF.

This clone was counted many times. The rearrangement joins TRBV6-2 or TRBV6-3 to TRBJ2-1; 7 bases match TRBD1. The CDR3 covers 16 residues. CDR1 is MNHEY and CDR2 is SVGEGT in the germline V gene. The J segment lost 5 bases and the V segment lost 8 bases, leaving 15 bases of the junction unmatched. CDR3 sequence: CASGLTGVRRDNEQFF. CDR3 sequence (DNA): TGTGCCAGCGGCCTTACAGGGGTCCGTCGGGACAATGAGCAGTTCTTC.

This clone was seen ten or more times. The chain combines TRBV11-2 with TRBJ2-2; the D is unclear. The V end lost 2 bases, the J end lost 0 bases, and 7 bases lay between the germline ends. The CDR3 sequence is 15 residues long. Germline assignment: CDR1 SGHAT and CDR2 FQNNGV. The CDR3 DNA reads TGTGCCAGCAGCTTACTGTGGGCGAACACCGGGGAGCTGTTTTTT. Translating gives CASSLLWANTGELFF.

The V gene is TRBV20-1, the J gene TRBJ2-5, with D hard to call. The CDR3 has 17 amino acids. Germline V lookup: CDR1 DFQATT, CDR2 SNEGSKA (reference sequence). The germline V and J ends were trimmed by 4 bases and 4 bases, with 25 bases remaining between them. CDR3 nucleotide sequence: TGCAGTGCTACATCCTTAGCAAGACGCCAGGTTGGAGAGACCCAGTACTTC. As protein: CSATSLARRQVGETQYF.

This clone was seen many times. This sequence joins TRBV6-1 and TRBJ2-7, with 12 bases identical to TRBD1. V lost 6 bases to trimming and J lost 4 bases; unmatched junction nucleotides: 10. Germline values: CDR1 MNHNS, CDR2 SASEGT. The length of the CDR3 is 16 residues. The CDR3 nucleotides are TGTGCCAGCAGCACTACCTGGGACAGGGGGCGATACGAGCAGTACTTC. Protein sequence: CASSTTWDRGRYEQYF.

This clone was found many times. CDR3 nucleotide sequence: TGCAGTGCAAACGACAGGCCTAACACCCACGAGCAGTACTTC. Residues: CSANDRPNTHEQYF. The chain is built from TRBV20-1 and TRBJ2-7; TRBD1 might be the D (6 bases). The germline CDR1 and CDR2 sequences are DFQATT and SNEGSKA (reference sequence). The V end lost 6 bases, the J end lost 5 bases, and 20 bases lay between the germline ends. This CDR3 has 14 amino acids.

On this clone: This may be a read error: a much more frequent sequence differs by one nucleotide. V gene TRBV6-2 or TRBV6-3 combines with J gene TRBJ2-6, with 8 bases lining up with TRBD1. V was clipped by 6 bases and J by 0 bases; unmatched bases: 7. The CDR3 is 17 amino acids. Germline loops: CDR1 MNHEY, CDR2 SVGEGT. The CDR3 DNA follows: TGTGCCAGCAGACTTGGACAGGGAAGCTCTGGGGCCAACGTCCTGACTTTC. This translates into CASRLGQGSSGANVLTF.

J is TRBJ2-7 and V is TRBV28; TRBD1 agrees at 7 bases. The germline gives CDR1 MDHEN, CDR2 SYDVKM. The CDR3 loop spans 12 amino acids. The ends lost 8 bases at V and 0 bases at J; junction bases unmatched: 1. In nucleotides, the CDR3 is TGTGCCAGCGGGACAGTCTCCTACGAGCAGTACTTC. Its protein product is CASGTVSYEQYF.

Many counts were recorded for this clone. The chain is built from TRBV19 and TRBJ1-2, with 10 bases lining up with TRBD1. The CDR3 is made up of 15 amino acids. Germline assignment: CDR1 LNHDA and CDR2 SQIVND (reference sequence). V dropped 3 bases and J dropped 8; count of bases not matched to a gene: 9. CDR3 in DNA: TGTGCCAGTAGTATCCCCTTTGACAGGGGGCGAGGCTACACCTTC. It is translated as CASSIPFDRGRGYTF.

This clone has just a few counts. The CDR3 region is CASSFTGKETQYF. CDR3 coding DNA: TGTGCCAGCAGCTTTACAGGAAAAGAGACCCAGTACTTC. The J gene is TRBJ2-5, the V gene TRBV7-7, with D possibly TRBD1 on 5 matching bases. The CDR3 loop spans 13 amino acids. Trimming took off 3 bases at V and 3 bases at J, with 8 bases between the two ends. The germline V gene encodes CDR1 SSHAT and CDR2 FNYEAQ (reference sequence).

In its sample, this clone was seen many times. The V and J genes are TRBV4-3 and TRBJ1-4; D might be TRBD1 (6 bases). Germline lookup yields CDR1 LGHNA and CDR2 YSLEER. Trimming shortened V by 1 base and J by 8 bases, and 14 bases separated the two germline ends. The CDR3 length is 15 residues. The CDR3, as DNA: TGCGCCAGCAGCCAAGGCCGGGACATGTACGAAAAACTGTTTTTT. This codes for CASSQGRDMYEKLFF.

This clone was observed many times. The chain has TRBV20-1 and TRBJ2-1; D might be TRBD1 (5 bases). Germline lookup yields CDR1 DFQATT and CDR2 SNEGSKA (reference sequence). This CDR3 comprises 15 residues. The ends were cut back, 0 bases at V and 5 bases at J, with 14 bases in the middle. CDR3 coding DNA: TGCAGTGCTAGAGATATAGTCCAGGACAACAATGAGCAGTTCTTC. Encoded protein: CSARDIVQDNNEQFF.

This clone was seen ten or more times. The V and J genes are TRBV10-3 and TRBJ2-5; a weak D match, TRBD2 (6 bases). This CDR3 has 14 residues. Germline-derived CDR1 and CDR2 are ENHRY and SYGVKD. Trimming left V 6 bases short and J 1 base short, with 12 bases between. The CDR3: CAISGREAQETQYF. The CDR3 DNA sequence: TGTGCCATCAGCGGCAGGGAGGCCCAAGAGACCCAGTACTTC.

In its sample, this clone was seen many times. The chain employs TRBV4-2 and TRBJ1-2, with a tentative D call TRBD1 (6 bases). CDR1 LGHNA and CDR2 YNFKEQ come from the germline V gene. Trimming left V 4 bases short and J 3 bases short, with 15 bases between. The CDR3 length is 15 residues. CDR3 sequence: CASSPTLDSHYGYTF. The DNA of the CDR3 is TGTGCCAGCAGCCCGACACTGGACAGCCACTATGGCTACACCTTC.

The chain uses TRBV27 and TRBJ2-7; TRBD1 matches at 7 bases. The CDR3 runs to 14 residues. CDR1 is MNHEY and CDR2 is SMNVEV in the germline V gene (reference sequence). V was pared by 7 bases and J by 2 bases, with 8 bases of the junction left unmatched. Written as DNA, the CDR3 is TGTGCCAGCAACTTAAGACAGGGCCCCTACGAGCAGTACTTC. As protein: CASNLRQGPYEQYF.

A word on this clone: A much bigger clone sits one base away, suggesting this may be a read error. Without the conserved terminal phenylalanine or tryptophan, this CDR3 likely stems from a read error. The gene calls are TRBV7-3 and TRBJ2-1; no reliable D call. Trimming removed 4 bases at V and 5 bases at J, with 6 bases between. Germline V gives CDR1 SGHTA, CDR2 FQGTGA. This CDR3 comprises 12 residues. Here the CDR3 DNA reads TGTGCCAGCAGCTCGGGTGACAATGAGCAGTTCCTC. It codes for CASSSGDNEQFL.

This clone was seen a handful of times. The chain links TRBV20-1 to TRBJ2-7, with 14 bases lining up with TRBD2. This CDR3 has 17 residues. J lost 2 bases, V lost 3 bases, and 9 bases had no gene match. Germline CDR1 DFQATT, CDR2 SNEGSKA (reference sequence). As DNA, the CDR3 is TGCAGTGCTAGGGGGACTAGCGGGGGCATAACCGCCTACGAGCAGTACTTC. Its translation is CSARGTSGGITAYEQYF.